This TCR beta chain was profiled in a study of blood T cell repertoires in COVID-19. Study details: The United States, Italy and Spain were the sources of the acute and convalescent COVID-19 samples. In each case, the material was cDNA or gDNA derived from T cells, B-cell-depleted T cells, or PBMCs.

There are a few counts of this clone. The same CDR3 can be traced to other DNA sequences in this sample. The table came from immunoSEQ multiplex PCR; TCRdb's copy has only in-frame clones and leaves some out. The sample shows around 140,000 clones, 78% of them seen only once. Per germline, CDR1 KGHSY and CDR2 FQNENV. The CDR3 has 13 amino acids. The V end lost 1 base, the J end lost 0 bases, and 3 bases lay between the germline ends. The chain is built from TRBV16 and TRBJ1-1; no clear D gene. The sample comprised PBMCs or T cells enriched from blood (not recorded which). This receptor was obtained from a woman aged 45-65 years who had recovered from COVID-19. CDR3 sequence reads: CASSQLVNTEAFF. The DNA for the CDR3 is TGTGCCAGCAGCCAATTAGTGAACACTGAAGCTTTCTTT.